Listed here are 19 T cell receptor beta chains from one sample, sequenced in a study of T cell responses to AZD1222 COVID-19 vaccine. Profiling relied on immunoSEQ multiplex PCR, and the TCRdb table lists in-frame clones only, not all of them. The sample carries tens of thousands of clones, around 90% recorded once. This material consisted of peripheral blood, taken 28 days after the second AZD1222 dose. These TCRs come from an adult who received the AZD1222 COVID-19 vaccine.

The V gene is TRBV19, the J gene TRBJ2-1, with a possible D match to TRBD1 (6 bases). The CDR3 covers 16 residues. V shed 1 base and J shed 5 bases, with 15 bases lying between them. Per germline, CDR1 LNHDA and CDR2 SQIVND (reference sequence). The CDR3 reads CASSIVGQGSHNEQFF. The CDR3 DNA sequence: TGTGCCAGTAGTATAGTCGGGCAGGGGTCCCACAATGAGCAGTTCTTC.

CDR3 nucleotide sequence: TGTGCCAGCAGCTCGGGGGGGCTTTTTGGCTACGAGCAGTACTTC. The encoded protein is CASSSGGLFGYEQYF. The V call is TRBV7-2, the J call TRBJ2-7; 8 bases agree with TRBD2. V shed 4 bases and J 3 bases; nucleotides not matched to a gene: 8. The CDR3 consists of 15 residues. CDR1 and CDR2 (germline): SGHTA, FQGNSA.

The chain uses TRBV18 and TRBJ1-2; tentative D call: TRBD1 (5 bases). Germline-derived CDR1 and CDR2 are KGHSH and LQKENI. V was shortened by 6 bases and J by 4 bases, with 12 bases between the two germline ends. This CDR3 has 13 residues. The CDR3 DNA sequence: TGTGCCAGCTCTCACGACAGTGCCTATGGCTACACCTTC. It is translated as CASSHDSAYGYTF.

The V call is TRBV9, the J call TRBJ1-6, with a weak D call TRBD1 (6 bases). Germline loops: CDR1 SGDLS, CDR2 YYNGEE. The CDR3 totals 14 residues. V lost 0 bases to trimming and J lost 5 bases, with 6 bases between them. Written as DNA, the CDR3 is TGTGCCAGCAGCGTAGGGACAGATAATTCACCCCTCCACTTT. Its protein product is CASSVGTDNSPLHF.

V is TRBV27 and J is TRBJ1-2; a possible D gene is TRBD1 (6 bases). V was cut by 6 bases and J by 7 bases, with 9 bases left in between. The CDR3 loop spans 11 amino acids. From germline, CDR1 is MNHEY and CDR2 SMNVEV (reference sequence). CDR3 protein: CASRSGAGYTF. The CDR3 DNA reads TGTGCCAGCAGATCAGGGGCTGGCTACACCTTC.

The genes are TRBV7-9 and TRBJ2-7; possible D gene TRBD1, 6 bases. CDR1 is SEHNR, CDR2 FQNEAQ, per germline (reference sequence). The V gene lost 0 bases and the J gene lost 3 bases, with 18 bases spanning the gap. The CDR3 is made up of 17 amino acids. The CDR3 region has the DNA TGTGCCAGCAGCTTAGCGGGCGGACAGTTTCCTCACTACGAGCAGTACTTC. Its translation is CASSLAGGQFPHYEQYF.

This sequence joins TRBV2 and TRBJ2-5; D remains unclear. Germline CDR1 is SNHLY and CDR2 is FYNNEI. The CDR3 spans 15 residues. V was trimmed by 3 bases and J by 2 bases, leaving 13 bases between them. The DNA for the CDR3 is TGTGCCAGCAGTGATAACGGCTACCGACAAGAGACCCAGTACTTC. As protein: CASSDNGYRQETQYF.

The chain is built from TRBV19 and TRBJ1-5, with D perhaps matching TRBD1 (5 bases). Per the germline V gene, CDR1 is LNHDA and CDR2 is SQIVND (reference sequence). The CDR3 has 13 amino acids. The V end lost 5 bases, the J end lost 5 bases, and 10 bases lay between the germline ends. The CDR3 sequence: CASSLTADQPQHF. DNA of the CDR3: TGTGCCAGTAGTTTGACAGCTGATCAGCCCCAGCATTTT.

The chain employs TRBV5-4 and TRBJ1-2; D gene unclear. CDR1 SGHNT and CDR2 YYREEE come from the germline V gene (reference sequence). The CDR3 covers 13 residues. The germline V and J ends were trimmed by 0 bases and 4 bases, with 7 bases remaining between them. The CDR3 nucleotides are TGTGCCAGCAGCTTGGACAGCGCCTATGGCTACACCTTC. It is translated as CASSLDSAYGYTF. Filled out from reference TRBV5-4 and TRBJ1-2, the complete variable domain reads ETGVTQSPTHLIKTRGQQVTLRCSSQSGHNTVSWYQQALGQGPQFIFQYYREEENGRGNFPPRFSGLQFPNYSSELNVNALELDDSALYLCASSLDSAYGYTFGSGTRLTVV.

This chain's CDR3 is CASSLSGANTGELFF. The CDR3 DNA is TGTGCCAGCAGCTTATCAGGGGCGAACACCGGGGAGCTGTTTTTT. The V gene is TRBV9, the J gene TRBJ2-2; D is possibly TRBD1 (6 bases). Germline CDR1 reads SGDLS; CDR2 reads YYNGEE. The CDR3 is 15 amino acids. V was shortened by 4 bases and J by 0 bases, with 10 bases between the two germline ends.

This CDR3 reads CASSWGQGRKETQYF. For the CDR3, the DNA is TGTGCCAGCAGCTGGGGACAGGGCCGGAAAGAGACCCAGTACTTC. This sequence joins TRBV28 and TRBJ2-5; 9 bases are shared with TRBD1. This CDR3 is 15 amino acids long. V dropped 6 bases and J dropped 3; count of bases not matched to a gene: 8. The germline V gene encodes CDR1 MDHEN and CDR2 SYDVKM.

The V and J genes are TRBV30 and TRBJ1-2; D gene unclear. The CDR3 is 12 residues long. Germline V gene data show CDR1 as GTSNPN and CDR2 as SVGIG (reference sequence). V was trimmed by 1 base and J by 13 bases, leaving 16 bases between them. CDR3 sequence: CAWSAQPRVITF. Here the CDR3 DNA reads TGTGCCTGGAGTGCGCAGCCGAGGGTCATCACCTTC. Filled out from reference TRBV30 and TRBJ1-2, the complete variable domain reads SQTIHQWPATLVQPVGSPLSLECTVEGTSNPNLYWYRQAAGRGLQLLFYSVGIGQISSEVPQNLSASRPQDRQFILSSKKLLLSDSGFYLCAWSAQPRVITFGSGTRLTVV.

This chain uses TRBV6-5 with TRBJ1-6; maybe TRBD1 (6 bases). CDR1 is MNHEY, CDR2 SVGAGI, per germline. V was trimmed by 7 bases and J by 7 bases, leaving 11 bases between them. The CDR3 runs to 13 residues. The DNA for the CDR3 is TGTGCCAGCATGGGCAGGGGCAATTCACCCCTCCACTTT. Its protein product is CASMGRGNSPLHF.

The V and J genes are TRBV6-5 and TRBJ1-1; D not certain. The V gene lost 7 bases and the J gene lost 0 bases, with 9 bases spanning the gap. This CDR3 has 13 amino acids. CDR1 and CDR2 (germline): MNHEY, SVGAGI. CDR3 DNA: TGTGCCAGCAAGTTCTACATGAACACTGAAGCTTTCTTT. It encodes CASKFYMNTEAFF.

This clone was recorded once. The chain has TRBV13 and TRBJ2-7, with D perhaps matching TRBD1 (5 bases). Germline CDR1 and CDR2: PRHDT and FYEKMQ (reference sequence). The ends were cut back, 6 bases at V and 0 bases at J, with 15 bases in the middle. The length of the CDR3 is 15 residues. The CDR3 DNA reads TGTGCCAGCAGAGCTTTGGTGGGGCGCTCCTACGAGCAGTACTTC. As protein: CASRALVGRSYEQYF.

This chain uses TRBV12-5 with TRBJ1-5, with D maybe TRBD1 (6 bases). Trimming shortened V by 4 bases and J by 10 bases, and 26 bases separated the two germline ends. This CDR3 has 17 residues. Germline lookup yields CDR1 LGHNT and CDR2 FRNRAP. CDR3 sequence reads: CASGSQNGGELGLPQHF. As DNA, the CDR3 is TGTGCTAGTGGTTCGCAAAACGGGGGCGAACTGGGTCTTCCCCAGCATTTT.

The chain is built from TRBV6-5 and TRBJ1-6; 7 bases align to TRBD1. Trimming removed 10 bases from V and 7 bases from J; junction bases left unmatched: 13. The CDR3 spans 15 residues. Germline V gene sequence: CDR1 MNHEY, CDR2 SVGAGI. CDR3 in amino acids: CATLGANRGNSPLHF. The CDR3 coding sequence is TGTGCCACGCTGGGGGCTAACAGGGGAAATTCACCCCTCCACTTT.

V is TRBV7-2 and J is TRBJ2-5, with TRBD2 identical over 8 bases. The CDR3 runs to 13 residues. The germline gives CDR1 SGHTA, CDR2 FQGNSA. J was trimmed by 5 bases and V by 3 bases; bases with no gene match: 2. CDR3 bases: TGTGCCAGCAGCTTTAGCGGGGTGGAGACCCAGTACTTC. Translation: CASSFSGVETQYF. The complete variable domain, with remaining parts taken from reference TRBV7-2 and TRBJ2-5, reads GAGVSQSPSNKVTEKGKDVELRCDPISGHTALYWYRQSLGQGLEFLIYFQGNSAPDKSGLPSDRFSAERTGGSVSTLTIQRTQQEDSAVYLCASSFSGVETQYFGPGTRLLVL.

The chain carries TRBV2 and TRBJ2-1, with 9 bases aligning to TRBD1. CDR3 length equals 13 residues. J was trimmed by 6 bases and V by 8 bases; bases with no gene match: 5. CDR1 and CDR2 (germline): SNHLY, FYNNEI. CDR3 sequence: CASGGQGSNEQFF. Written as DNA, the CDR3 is TGTGCCAGCGGGGGACAGGGAAGCAATGAGCAGTTCTTC.